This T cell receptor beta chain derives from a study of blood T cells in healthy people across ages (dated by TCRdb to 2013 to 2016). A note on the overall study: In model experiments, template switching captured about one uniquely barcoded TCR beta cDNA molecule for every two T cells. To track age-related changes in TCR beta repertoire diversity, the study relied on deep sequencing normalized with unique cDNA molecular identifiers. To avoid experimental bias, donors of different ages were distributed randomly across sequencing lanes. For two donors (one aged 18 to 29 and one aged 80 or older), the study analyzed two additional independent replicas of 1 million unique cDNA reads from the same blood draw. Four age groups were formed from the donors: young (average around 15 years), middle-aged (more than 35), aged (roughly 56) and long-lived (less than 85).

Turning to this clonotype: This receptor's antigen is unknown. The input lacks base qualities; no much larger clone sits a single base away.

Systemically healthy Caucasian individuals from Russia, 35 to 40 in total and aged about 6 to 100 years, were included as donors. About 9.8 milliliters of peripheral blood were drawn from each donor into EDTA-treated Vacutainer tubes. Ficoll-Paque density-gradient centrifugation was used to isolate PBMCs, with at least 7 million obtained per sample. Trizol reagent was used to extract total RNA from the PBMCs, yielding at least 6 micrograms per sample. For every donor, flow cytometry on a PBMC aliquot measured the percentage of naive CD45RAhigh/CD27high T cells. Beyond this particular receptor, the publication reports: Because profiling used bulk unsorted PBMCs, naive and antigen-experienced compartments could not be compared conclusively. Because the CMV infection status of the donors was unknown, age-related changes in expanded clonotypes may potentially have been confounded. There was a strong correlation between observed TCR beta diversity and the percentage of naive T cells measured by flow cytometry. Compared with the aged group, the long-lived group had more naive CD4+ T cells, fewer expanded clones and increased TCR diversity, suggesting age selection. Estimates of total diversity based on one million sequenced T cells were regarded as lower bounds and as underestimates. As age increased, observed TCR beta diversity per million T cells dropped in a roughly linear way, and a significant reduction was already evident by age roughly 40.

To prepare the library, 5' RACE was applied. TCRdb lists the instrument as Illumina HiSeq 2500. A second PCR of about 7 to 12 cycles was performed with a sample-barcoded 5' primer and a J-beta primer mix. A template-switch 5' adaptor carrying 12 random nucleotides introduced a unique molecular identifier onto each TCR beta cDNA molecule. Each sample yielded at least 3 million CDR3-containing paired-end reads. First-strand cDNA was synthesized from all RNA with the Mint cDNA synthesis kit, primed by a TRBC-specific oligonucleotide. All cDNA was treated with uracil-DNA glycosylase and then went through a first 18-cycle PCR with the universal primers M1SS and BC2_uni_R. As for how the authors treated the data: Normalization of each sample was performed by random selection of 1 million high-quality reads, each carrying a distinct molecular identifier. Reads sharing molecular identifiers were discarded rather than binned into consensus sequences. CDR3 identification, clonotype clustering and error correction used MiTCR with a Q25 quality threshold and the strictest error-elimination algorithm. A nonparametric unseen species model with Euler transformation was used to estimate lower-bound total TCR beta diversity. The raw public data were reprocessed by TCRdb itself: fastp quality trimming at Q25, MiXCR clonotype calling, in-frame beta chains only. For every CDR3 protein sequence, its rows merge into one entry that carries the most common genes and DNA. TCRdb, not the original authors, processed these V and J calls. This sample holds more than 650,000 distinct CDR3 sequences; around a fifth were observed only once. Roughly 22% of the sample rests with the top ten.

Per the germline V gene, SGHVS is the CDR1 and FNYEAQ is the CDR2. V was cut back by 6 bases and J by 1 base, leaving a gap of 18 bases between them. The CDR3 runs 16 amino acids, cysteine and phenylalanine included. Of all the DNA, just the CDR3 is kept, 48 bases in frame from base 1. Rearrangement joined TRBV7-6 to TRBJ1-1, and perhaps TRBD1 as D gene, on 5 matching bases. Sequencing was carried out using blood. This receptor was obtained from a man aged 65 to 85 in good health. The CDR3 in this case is CASSSRTGTENTEAFF. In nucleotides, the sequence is TGTGCCAGCAGTTCCCGAACCGGGACGGAGAACACTGAAGCTTTCTTT. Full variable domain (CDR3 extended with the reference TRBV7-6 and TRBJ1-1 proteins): GAGVSQSPRYKVTKRGQDVALRCDPISGHVSLYWYRQALGQGPEFLTYFNYEAQQDKSGLPNDRFSAERPEGSISTLTIQRTEQRDSAMYRCASSSRTGTENTEAFFGQGTRLTVV.